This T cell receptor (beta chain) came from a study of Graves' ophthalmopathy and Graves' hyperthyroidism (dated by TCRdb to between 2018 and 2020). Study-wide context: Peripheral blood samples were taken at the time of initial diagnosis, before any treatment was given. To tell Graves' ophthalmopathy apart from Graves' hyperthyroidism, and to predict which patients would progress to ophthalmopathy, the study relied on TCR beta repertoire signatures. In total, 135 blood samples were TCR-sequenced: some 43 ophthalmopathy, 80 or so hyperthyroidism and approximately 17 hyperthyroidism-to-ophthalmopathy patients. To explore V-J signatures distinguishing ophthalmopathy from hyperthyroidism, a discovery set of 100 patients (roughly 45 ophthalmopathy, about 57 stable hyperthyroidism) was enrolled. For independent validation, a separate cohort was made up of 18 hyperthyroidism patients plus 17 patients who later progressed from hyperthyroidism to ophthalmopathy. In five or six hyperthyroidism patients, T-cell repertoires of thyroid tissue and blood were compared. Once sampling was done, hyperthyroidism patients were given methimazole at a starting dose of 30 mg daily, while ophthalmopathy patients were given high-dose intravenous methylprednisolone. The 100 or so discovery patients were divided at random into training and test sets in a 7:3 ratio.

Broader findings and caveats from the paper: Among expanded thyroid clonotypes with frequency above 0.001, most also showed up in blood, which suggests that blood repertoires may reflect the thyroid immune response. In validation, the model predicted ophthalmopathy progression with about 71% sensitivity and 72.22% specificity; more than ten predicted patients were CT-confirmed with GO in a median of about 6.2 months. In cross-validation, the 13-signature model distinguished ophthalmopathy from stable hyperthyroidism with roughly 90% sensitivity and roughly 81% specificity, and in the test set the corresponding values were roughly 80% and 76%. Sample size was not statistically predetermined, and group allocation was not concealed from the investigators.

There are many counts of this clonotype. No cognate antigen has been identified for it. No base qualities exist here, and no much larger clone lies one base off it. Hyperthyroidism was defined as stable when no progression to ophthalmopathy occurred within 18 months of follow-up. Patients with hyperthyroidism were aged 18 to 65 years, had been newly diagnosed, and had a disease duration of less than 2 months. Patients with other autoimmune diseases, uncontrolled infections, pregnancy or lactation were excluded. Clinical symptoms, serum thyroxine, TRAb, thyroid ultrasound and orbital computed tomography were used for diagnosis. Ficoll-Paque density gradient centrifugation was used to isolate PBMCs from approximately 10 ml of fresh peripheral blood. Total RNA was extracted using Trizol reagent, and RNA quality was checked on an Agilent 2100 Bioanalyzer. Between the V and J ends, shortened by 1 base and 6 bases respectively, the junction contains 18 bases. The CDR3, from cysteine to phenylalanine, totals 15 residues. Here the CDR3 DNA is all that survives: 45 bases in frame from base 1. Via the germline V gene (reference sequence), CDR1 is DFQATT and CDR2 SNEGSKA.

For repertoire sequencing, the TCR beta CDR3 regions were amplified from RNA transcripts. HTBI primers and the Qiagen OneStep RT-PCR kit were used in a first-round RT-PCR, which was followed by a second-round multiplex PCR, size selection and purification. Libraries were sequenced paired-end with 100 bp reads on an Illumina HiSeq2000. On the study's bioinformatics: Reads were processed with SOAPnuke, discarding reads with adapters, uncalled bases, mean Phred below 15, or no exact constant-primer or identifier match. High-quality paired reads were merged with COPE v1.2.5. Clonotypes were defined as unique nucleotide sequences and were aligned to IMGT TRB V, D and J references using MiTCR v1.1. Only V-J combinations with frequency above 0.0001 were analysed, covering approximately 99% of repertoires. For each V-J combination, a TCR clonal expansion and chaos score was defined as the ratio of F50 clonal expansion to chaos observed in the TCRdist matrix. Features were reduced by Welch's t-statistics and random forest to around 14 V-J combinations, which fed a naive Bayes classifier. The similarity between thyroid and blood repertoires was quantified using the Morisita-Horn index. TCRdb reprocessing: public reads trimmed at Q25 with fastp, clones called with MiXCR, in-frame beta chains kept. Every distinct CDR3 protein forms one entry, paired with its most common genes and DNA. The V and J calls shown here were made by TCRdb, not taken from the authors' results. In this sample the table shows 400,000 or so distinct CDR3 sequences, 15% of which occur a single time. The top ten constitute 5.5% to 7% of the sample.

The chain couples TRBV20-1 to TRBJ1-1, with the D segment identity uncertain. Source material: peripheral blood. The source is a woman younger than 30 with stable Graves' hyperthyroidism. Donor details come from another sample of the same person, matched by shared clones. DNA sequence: TGCAGTGCTAGAGTAGGACGGATGCCGGGCGCTGAAGCTTTCTTT. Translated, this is CSARVGRMPGAEAFF.